The next 12 T cell receptor beta chains were all read from a single sample in a study of cytomegalovirus exposure and HLA in healthy donors. The PCR had 60 Vbeta and 13 Jbeta primers. Some clones are missing from TCRdb's copy, which holds only in-frame ones; the method was immunoSEQ multiplex PCR. The sample table includes over 200,000 clones. Sequenced material: PBMCs. These receptors all stem from a woman aged 25-40 years in good health and CMV-seropositive.

This chain uses TRBV6-5 with TRBJ2-7; 7 bases are a match to TRBD1. CDR1 and CDR2 from the germline V gene are MNHEY and SVGAGI. The CDR3 contains 14 residues. The junction had 6 bases not matched to a gene; V was cut back by 6 bases and J by 1 base. CDR3 sequence reads: CASRAWDRSYEQYF. The CDR3 nucleotides read TGTGCCAGCAGGGCCTGGGACAGATCCTACGAGCAGTACTTC.

The rearrangement links TRBV12-5 to TRBJ2-3; D ambiguous. Germline CDR1 and CDR2: LGHNT and FRNRAP. V lost 6 bases and J lost 6, with 10 bases in between. The CDR3 runs to 12 residues. This CDR3 is CASGTVGDTQYF. DNA for the CDR3: TGTGCTAGTGGCACTGTCGGGGATACGCAGTATTTT.

The chain combines TRBV29-1 with TRBJ2-3; D might be TRBD1 (5 bases). Trimming pared 4 bases from V and 3 bases from J, leaving 17 bases between. This CDR3 region has 15 residues. From germline, CDR1 is SQVTM and CDR2 ANQGSEA. CDR3 sequence (DNA): TGCAGCGTTGCGGTGGGGCGACTGGATACAGATACGCAGTATTTT. Its protein product is CSVAVGRLDTDTQYF.

The chain is built from TRBV27 and TRBJ2-2; maybe TRBD2 (5 bases). This CDR3 has 13 amino acids. Trimming shortened V by 3 bases and J by 4 bases, and 6 bases separated the two germline ends. The germline V gene encodes CDR1 MNHEY and CDR2 SMNVEV (reference sequence). The CDR3 here is CASSLRATGELFF. The CDR3 nucleotides read TGTGCCAGCAGTTTGAGGGCCACCGGGGAGCTGTTTTTT.

V is TRBV5-8 and J is TRBJ1-3; tentatively, D is TRBD1 (6 bases). Trimming cost V 5 bases and J 0 bases, with 12 bases left between them. CDR3 length equals 15 residues. CDR1 SGHTS and CDR2 YDEGEE come from the germline V gene. DNA of the CDR3: TGTGCCAGCAGTTACCAGGACAGCTCTGGAAACACCATATATTTT. Its protein product is CASSYQDSSGNTIYF.

The genes are TRBV28 and TRBJ2-1, with D uncertain. The CDR3 length is 13 residues. Germline loops: CDR1 MDHEN, CDR2 SYDVKM. The V and J ends lost 6 bases and 4 bases respectively, with 10 bases between them. CDR3: CASSPTAYNEQFF. The DNA of the CDR3 is TGTGCCAGCAGCCCTACCGCGTACAATGAGCAGTTCTTC.

The V gene is TRBV7-9, the J gene TRBJ1-1; no reliable D call. This CDR3 spans 14 amino acids. Germline CDR1 SEHNR, CDR2 FQNEAQ (reference sequence). Trimming stripped 1 base from V and 6 bases from J, with 12 bases between. CDR3 coding DNA: TGTGCCAGCAGCTTAGACCTCGGAGGCGCTGAAGCTTTCTTT. It codes for CASSLDLGGAEAFF.

The chain joins TRBV28 to TRBJ1-2; the D is unclear. The ends were cut back, 6 bases at V and 8 bases at J, with 22 bases in the middle. CDR3 size: 15 residues. Germline V gives CDR1 MDHEN, CDR2 SYDVKM. The CDR3 nucleotides are TGTGCCAGCAGGCTAGGCTCTAGCTCGATCGGGGGCTACACCTTC. Its translation is CASRLGSSSIGGYTF.

V usage is TRBV5-6 and J usage is TRBJ2-5; D unclear. V dropped 0 bases and J dropped 11 bases, with 11 bases sitting between them. The CDR3 contains 12 residues. Germline lookup yields CDR1 SGHDT and CDR2 YYEEEE. The CDR3 region has the DNA TGTGCCAGCAGCTTGGGAATGAGCTCTCAGTACTTC. Its protein product is CASSLGMSSQYF.

The chain combines TRBV7-6 with TRBJ1-1; tentative D call: TRBD1 (6 bases). CDR3 size: 15 residues. V was shortened by 5 bases and J by 1 base, with 14 bases between the two germline ends. CDR1 SGHVS and CDR2 FNYEAQ come from the germline V gene. The CDR3 nucleotides read TGTGCCAGCAGCACCCTACAGGGTCCGAACACTGAAGCTTTCTTT. This translates into CASSTLQGPNTEAFF.

The rearrangement links TRBV7-6 to TRBJ2-2; D possibly corresponds to TRBD2 (6 bases). Deletions cut 4 bases from V and 5 bases from J, with 14 bases between. The CDR3 extends over 15 amino acids. Germline V gene data show CDR1 as SGHVS and CDR2 as FNYEAQ. CDR3 DNA: TGTGCCAGCAGCTCCCAGGGAGGACGGACCGGGGAGCTGTTTTTT. Translation: CASSSQGGRTGELFF.

Here the CDR3 DNA reads TGTGCCAGCAGTGAAGTCGCGGGGGTCCAAGAGACCCAGTACTTC. Its protein product is CASSEVAGVQETQYF. The J gene is TRBJ2-5, the V gene TRBV6-1; 7 nucleotides line up with TRBD2. This CDR3 has 15 residues. The J segment lost 1 base and the V segment lost 1 base, leaving 3 bases of the junction unmatched. In germline, CDR1 is MNHNS, CDR2 SASEGT.